This T cell receptor beta chain comes out of a study of blood T cell repertoires in COVID-19. Study-wide context: Whether acute or convalescent, the COVID-19 samples came from the United States, Italy and Spain. The analysed material was cDNA or gDNA that came from T cells, B-cell-depleted T cells, or PBMCs.

Seattle patients were enrolled during active infection and followed longitudinally. Some clones are missing from TCRdb's copy, which holds only in-frame ones; the method was immunoSEQ multiplex PCR. This sample has about 420,000 clones; 70% to 90% occur once, and the top ten carry 0.65% to 1%. This CDR3 contains 12 residues. V shed 4 bases and J shed 3 bases, with 7 bases lying between them. Germline CDR1 MRHNA, CDR2 SNTAGT. The chain links TRBV6-4 to TRBJ2-7, with no clear D. The sample taken for sequencing was peripheral blood. The TCR comes from a man between 18 and 29 years old with COVID-19, enrolled during active disease. CDR3 bases: TGTGCCAGCAGTGTGCTCTACTACGAGCAGTACTTC. This sequence encodes CASSVLYYEQYF.